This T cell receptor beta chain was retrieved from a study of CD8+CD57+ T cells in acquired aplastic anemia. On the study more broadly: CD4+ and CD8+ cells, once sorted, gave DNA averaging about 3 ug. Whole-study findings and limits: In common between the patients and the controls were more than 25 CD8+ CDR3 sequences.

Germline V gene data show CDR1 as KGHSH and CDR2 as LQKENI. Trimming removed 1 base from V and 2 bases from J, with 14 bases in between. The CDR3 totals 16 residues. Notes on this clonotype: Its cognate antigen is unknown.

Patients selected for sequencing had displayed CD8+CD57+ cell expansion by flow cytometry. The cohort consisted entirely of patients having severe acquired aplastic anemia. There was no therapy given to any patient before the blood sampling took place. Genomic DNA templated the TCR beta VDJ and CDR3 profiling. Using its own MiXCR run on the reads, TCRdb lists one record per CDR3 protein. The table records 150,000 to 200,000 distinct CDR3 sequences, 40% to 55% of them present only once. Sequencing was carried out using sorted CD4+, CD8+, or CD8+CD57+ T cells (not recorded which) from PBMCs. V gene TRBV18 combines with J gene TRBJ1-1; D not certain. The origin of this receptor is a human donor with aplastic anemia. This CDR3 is CASSPLKKSLNTEAFF. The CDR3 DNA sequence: TGTGCCAGCTCACCACTGAAGAAAAGCCTCAACACTGAAGCTTTCTTT. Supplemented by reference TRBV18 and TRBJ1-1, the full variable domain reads NAGVMQNPRHLVRRRGQEARLRCSPMKGHSHVYWYRQLPEEGLKFMVYLQKENIIDESGMPKERFSAEFPKEGPSILRIQQVVRGDSAAYFCASSPLKKSLNTEAFFGQGTRLTVV.